The 2 T cell receptor beta chains below were found in one sample sequenced in a study of prognosis after radiotherapy for stage I lung cancer. Two-round multiplex PCR on genomic DNA was the method by which TCR beta CDR3 was amplified. Round-one PCR had primers specific to each TRBV and TRBJ gene. A single record per CDR3 protein comes from TCRdb applying MiXCR to the multiplex PCR reads. The sample lists some 36,000 distinct CDR3 sequences, approximately 25% occurring once. The material was PBMCs, obtained before or after stereotactic body radiation therapy (not recorded which). The source is a donor of 50 years or more with non-small cell lung cancer.

This clonotype appeared a single time. A read error is the likely source, as a far larger clone sits one nucleotide away. The chain is built from TRBV6-6 and TRBJ2-7, with D possibly called TRBD1 or TRBD2 (5 bases each). This CDR3 is 15 amino acids long. Trimming pared 0 bases from V and 2 bases from J, leaving 11 bases between. CDR1 is MNHNY and CDR2 is SVGAGI in the germline V gene (reference sequence). The CDR3 DNA sequence: TGTGCCAGCAGTTACTCGGGGGTATGGACCTACGAGCAGTACTTC. This sequence encodes CASSYSGVWTYEQYF.

This clonotype was detected many times. V gene TRBV6-1 combines with J gene TRBJ1-6, with D unresolved. The CDR3 is 15 amino acids. CDR1 is MNHNS, CDR2 SASEGT, per germline. V shed 5 bases and J shed 0 bases, with 8 bases lying between them. The CDR3 region is CASSFDGSYNSPLHF. The CDR3 bases are TGTGCCAGCAGTTTCGATGGCTCCTATAATTCACCCCTCCACTTT.